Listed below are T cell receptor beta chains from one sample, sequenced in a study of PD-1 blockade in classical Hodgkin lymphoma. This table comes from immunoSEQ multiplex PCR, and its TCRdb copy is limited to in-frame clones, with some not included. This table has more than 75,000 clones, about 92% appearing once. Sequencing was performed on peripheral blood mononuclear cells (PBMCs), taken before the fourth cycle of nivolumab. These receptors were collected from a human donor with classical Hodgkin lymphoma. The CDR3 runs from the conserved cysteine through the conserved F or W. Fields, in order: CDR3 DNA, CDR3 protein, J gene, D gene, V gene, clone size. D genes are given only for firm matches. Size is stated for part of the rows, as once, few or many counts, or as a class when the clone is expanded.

CDR3 DNA: TGTGCCAGCAGTTACCGGCAGACCCAGTACTTC; CDR3 protein: CASSYRQTQYF; J gene: TRBJ2-5; D gene: NA; V gene: TRBV6-9; clone size: NA
CDR3 DNA: TGCGCCAGCAGCGGGCCGGGACTGGGTAACAATGAGCAGTTCTTC; CDR3 protein: CASSGPGLGNNEQFF; J gene: TRBJ2-1; D gene: NA; V gene: TRBV5-1; clone size: NA
CDR3 DNA: TGTGCCAGCAGCGTTTCGGGAGGGAATCAAGAGACCCAGTACTTC; CDR3 protein: CASSVSGGNQETQYF; J gene: TRBJ2-5; D gene: TRBD2; V gene: TRBV9; clone size: NA
CDR3 DNA: TGTGCCAGCAGCGGACGACAGGGACGCGAGCAGTACTTC; CDR3 protein: CASSGRQGREQYF; J gene: TRBJ2-7; D gene: TRBD1; V gene: TRBV5-6; clone size: few
CDR3 DNA: TGTGCCAGCAGTTACCCGGGATACACTGAAGCTTTCTTT; CDR3 protein: CASSYPGYTEAFF; J gene: TRBJ1-1; D gene: NA; V gene: TRBV6-6; clone size: NA
CDR3 DNA: TGTGCCAGTAGGGCTTGGGACACCGGAGAGGAGCAGTACTTC; CDR3 protein: CASRAWDTGEEQYF; J gene: TRBJ2-7; D gene: NA; V gene: TRBV19; clone size: once
CDR3 DNA: TGTGCCAGCAGTTGGGGACCGTACACAGATACGCAGTATTTT; CDR3 protein: CASSWGPYTDTQYF; J gene: TRBJ2-3; D gene: NA; V gene: TRBV25-1; clone size: NA
CDR3 DNA: TGTGCCTGGAGTGGGGAGGACAGGGGACACTATGGCTACACCTTC; CDR3 protein: CAWSGEDRGHYGYTF; J gene: TRBJ1-2; D gene: TRBD1; V gene: TRBV30; clone size: NA
CDR3 DNA: TGTGCCTGGGCTCCTGGGACAGTTCACTCCTACGAGCAGTACTTC; CDR3 protein: CAWAPGTVHSYEQYF; J gene: TRBJ2-7; D gene: TRBD1; V gene: TRBV30; clone size: NA
CDR3 DNA: TGTGCCAGCAGCGCGGACGGACTTGCCACAGATACGCAGTATTTT; CDR3 protein: CASSADGLATDTQYF; J gene: TRBJ2-3; D gene: NA; V gene: TRBV4-2; clone size: NA
CDR3 DNA: TGTGCCGGCGGGTTAGGGATGTACGAGCAGTACTTC; CDR3 protein: CAGGLGMYEQYF; J gene: TRBJ2-7; D gene: NA; V gene: TRBV6-1; clone size: NA
CDR3 DNA: TGCGCCAGCAGCTTGGAGTCGAGGGCGTCAGCGGTAGAGCAGTACTTC; CDR3 protein: CASSLESRASAVEQYF; J gene: TRBJ2-7; D gene: NA; V gene: TRBV5-1; clone size: NA
CDR3 DNA: TGTGCCAGCAGCAGAACCGGGGGTGAAGAGCAGTTCTTC; CDR3 protein: CASSRTGGEEQFF; J gene: TRBJ2-1; D gene: NA; V gene: TRBV7-8; clone size: NA
CDR3 DNA: TGTGCCAGCAGCTTGGGGACAGTCACCTACAATGAGCAGTTCTTC; CDR3 protein: CASSLGTVTYNEQFF; J gene: TRBJ2-1; D gene: TRBD1; V gene: TRBV13; clone size: NA
CDR3 DNA: TGTGCCAGCAGCCTAGCGGGAGATCCAGATACGCAGTATTTT; CDR3 protein: CASSLAGDPDTQYF; J gene: TRBJ2-3; D gene: TRBD2; V gene: TRBV6-1; clone size: once
CDR3 DNA: TGTGCCAGCAGCCCGAACGCCTATGGCTACACCTTC; CDR3 protein: CASSPNAYGYTF; J gene: TRBJ1-2; D gene: NA; V gene: TRBV7-9; clone size: few
CDR3 DNA: TGCGCCAGCAGCTCCAGGGGGGGAGGGCCCTCTAGGAATGAGCAGTTCTTC; CDR3 protein: CASSSRGGGPSRNEQFF; J gene: TRBJ2-1; D gene: NA; V gene: TRBV5-1; clone size: NA
CDR3 DNA: TGTGCCAGTAGTATGGGGGACAGTCGGGTCGGTATTCAGTACTTC; CDR3 protein: CASSMGDSRVGIQYF; J gene: TRBJ2-4; D gene: TRBD1; V gene: TRBV19; clone size: NA
CDR3 DNA: TGCGCCAGCAGTGAAAATCTAGCGTTCGCCGGGGAGCTGTTTTTT; CDR3 protein: CASSENLAFAGELFF; J gene: TRBJ2-2; D gene: NA; V gene: TRBV10-1; clone size: NA
CDR3 DNA: TGTGCCAGCTTCGGGGCCCTTATGACCGGGGAGCTGTTTTTT; CDR3 protein: CASFGALMTGELFF; J gene: TRBJ2-2; D gene: NA; V gene: TRBV7-9; clone size: NA
CDR3 DNA: TGTGCCAGCAGGCTGAACACTGAAGCTTTCTTT; CDR3 protein: CASRLNTEAFF; J gene: TRBJ1-1; D gene: NA; V gene: TRBV28; clone size: once
CDR3 DNA: TGTGCCAGCAGAGACCTAAACAGGGGTACTAGTCCCTACAATGAGCAGTTCTTC; CDR3 protein: CASRDLNRGTSPYNEQFF; J gene: TRBJ2-1; D gene: TRBD1; V gene: TRBV2; clone size: NA
CDR3 DNA: TGTGCCAGCAGTGGTGCTAGCGGGAGGGGCAATGAGCAGTTCTTC; CDR3 protein: CASSGASGRGNEQFF; J gene: TRBJ2-1; D gene: TRBD2; V gene: TRBV2; clone size: NA
CDR3 DNA: TGTGCCAGCAGCGAAAATACAGGGTTTCACTACGAGCAGTACTTC; CDR3 protein: CASSENTGFHYEQYF; J gene: TRBJ2-7; D gene: NA; V gene: TRBV7-9; clone size: NA
CDR3 DNA: TGTGCCAGCAGCCAAGGCTCCAATATGGGACTAGCGGCCTACGAGCAGTACTTC; CDR3 protein: CASSQGSNMGLAAYEQYF; J gene: TRBJ2-7; D gene: TRBD2; V gene: TRBV4-2; clone size: NA
CDR3 DNA: TGTGCCAGCAGTCCACAGACAGAGAATCAGCCCCAGCATTTT; CDR3 protein: CASSPQTENQPQHF; J gene: TRBJ1-5; D gene: NA; V gene: TRBV28; clone size: once
CDR3 DNA: TGTGCCAGCAGTTCACCGCTACAGGGTAGCTACCTCTACGAGCAGTACTTC; CDR3 protein: CASSSPLQGSYLYEQYF; J gene: TRBJ2-7; D gene: NA; V gene: TRBV28; clone size: once
CDR3 DNA: TGTGCCAGCAGCTTGGCCCGGGACAGGGTTACTGAAGCTTTCTTT; CDR3 protein: CASSLARDRVTEAFF; J gene: TRBJ1-1; D gene: TRBD1; V gene: TRBV5-6; clone size: NA
CDR3 DNA: TGCAGCGTTGCCTGGACGGACCAAGAGACCCAGTACTTC; CDR3 protein: CSVAWTDQETQYF; J gene: TRBJ2-5; D gene: NA; V gene: TRBV29-1; clone size: NA
CDR3 DNA: TGTGCCAGCAGTTACTCGGGTTTTCCTGACACTGAAGCTTTCTTT; CDR3 protein: CASSYSGFPDTEAFF; J gene: TRBJ1-1; D gene: NA; V gene: TRBV6-5; clone size: NA
CDR3 DNA: TGTGCCATCAGTGTAGGGGCAGGGGATACGTTCTTC; CDR3 protein: CAISVGAGDTFF; J gene: TRBJ2-1; D gene: NA; V gene: TRBV10-3; clone size: NA
CDR3 DNA: TGTGCCAGCAGCCAAACTGGGGGGCGCCCTGGCTACACCTTC; CDR3 protein: CASSQTGGRPGYTF; J gene: TRBJ1-2; D gene: NA; V gene: TRBV14; clone size: once
CDR3 DNA: TGTGCCAACAGACGGACTAGCGGGAGGTCCCACGAGCAGTACTTC; CDR3 protein: CANRRTSGRSHEQYF; J gene: TRBJ2-7; D gene: TRBD2; V gene: TRBV28; clone size: NA
CDR3 DNA: TGTGCCAGCAGTTGGGGGGGCACAGATACGCAGTATTTT; CDR3 protein: CASSWGGTDTQYF; J gene: TRBJ2-3; D gene: NA; V gene: TRBV28; clone size: NA
CDR3 DNA: TGTGCCAGCAGCACAACAACTAGCGGGAGCTCCTACGAGCAGTACTTC; CDR3 protein: CASSTTTSGSSYEQYF; J gene: TRBJ2-7; D gene: TRBD2; V gene: TRBV6-6; clone size: NA
CDR3 DNA: TGTGCCAGCAGCTTGGCTAGCGGAGCCCTCAATGAGCAGTTCTTC; CDR3 protein: CASSLASGALNEQFF; J gene: TRBJ2-1; D gene: TRBD2; V gene: TRBV5-6; clone size: NA
CDR3 DNA: TGTGCCATCAGTGAGTCGAGGGTTCTTAACACTGAAGCTTTCTTT; CDR3 protein: CAISESRVLNTEAFF; J gene: TRBJ1-1; D gene: NA; V gene: TRBV10-3; clone size: NA
CDR3 DNA: TGTGCCAGCAGACGGGGGGGGAACACCGGGGAGCTGTTTTTT; CDR3 protein: CASRRGGNTGELFF; J gene: TRBJ2-2; D gene: TRBD2; V gene: TRBV6-5; clone size: NA
CDR3 DNA: TGTGCCTGGAGAGGGGAAAAGGGCTCCTACGAGCAGTACTTC; CDR3 protein: CAWRGEKGSYEQYF; J gene: TRBJ2-7; D gene: NA; V gene: TRBV30; clone size: NA
CDR3 DNA: TGTGCCAGCAGCTTAGGGCAGGGGAATGAAAAACTGTTTTTT; CDR3 protein: CASSLGQGNEKLFF; J gene: TRBJ1-4; D gene: NA; V gene: TRBV7-9; clone size: NA
CDR3 DNA: TGTGCCAGCAGTCCCCTAGCGGGAGCCCTTTCCCTCTACGAGCAGTACTTC; CDR3 protein: CASSPLAGALSLYEQYF; J gene: TRBJ2-7; D gene: TRBD2; V gene: TRBV28; clone size: NA